This TCR beta chain was captured by sequencing in a study of early T cells in non-severe SARS-CoV-2 infection. Study-wide context: Chains were not paired, and sequencing was done on bulk RNA from unsorted whole blood.

Study-wide findings and caveats: Private and CD4 specificities were missed by VDJdb matching, skewed to anti-spike CD8.

This clonotype came up a few times. The target antigen is unknown. Individual cDNA molecules were tagged with unique molecular identifiers. TCRdb re-analysed the 5' RACE reads in MiXCR, keeping a single row per CDR3 protein. The data hold 66,000 or so distinct CDR3 sequences, with about 10% observed a single time. Trimming removed 5 bases from V and 7 bases from J, with 14 bases in between. There are 14 residues in the CDR3. From germline, CDR1 is SGHVS and CDR2 FNYEAQ. This chain uses TRBV7-6 with TRBJ2-2; D may match TRBD1 or TRBD2 (5 bases each). The TCR was taken from an adult who was a healthcare worker with PCR-confirmed SARS-CoV-2 infection or an uninfected control (not recorded which). The sample comprised whole blood. The CDR3 coding sequence is TGTGCCAGCAGCACCCCAGGGAGTGGCGGGGAGCTGTTTTTT. It encodes CASSTPGSGGELFF.